The clone carrying this T cell receptor beta chain was observed once. Its antigen remains unknown. The data derive from a study of PD-L1 blockade in urothelial cancer. About the research overall: Blood was analyzed 3 weeks (second dose) and 6 weeks after treatment start. Typically, measured as a median, blood samples had about 140,000 T cells. The study, taken as a whole, reports: Clones that were tumor-associated expanded more in the blood of durable-benefit patients at 3 weeks.

Time point denoted: peripheral blood 6 weeks after treatment start. TCRdb keeps only in-frame clones here, not all; method: immunoSEQ multiplex PCR. Here the sample spans 45,000 to 60,000 clones, 88% being singletons. Germline CDR1 is SGHRS and CDR2 is YFSETQ. After removal of 1 base from V and 3 bases from J, the junction contained 3 bases not matched to a gene. This CDR3 is 15 amino acids long. Sequencing used PBMCs, obtained around atezolizumab (anti-PD-L1) treatment. The sequence derives from a man aged 55 to 70 with urothelial cancer. The gene calls are TRBV5-1 and TRBJ1-2, with 10 bases matching TRBD1. The CDR3 nucleotides read TGCGCCAGCAGCTTGTCCGGGACAGGGGACTATGGCTACACCTTC. It encodes CASSLSGTGDYGYTF.